Included here is one TCR beta chain sequence, with context. Its cognate antigen is unknown. The PCR template was genomic DNA. A primer set of 30 forward and 13 reverse primers amplified the CDR3. TCRdb re-analysed the multiplex PCR reads in MiXCR, keeping a single row per CDR3 protein. The sample has approximately 260,000 distinct CDR3 sequences; 45% to 60% are singletons. This specimen comes from a study of type 1 and type 2 diabetes patients. Study-wide findings and caveats: A median of one highly-expanded CD4+ clone, covering 3% to 4.5% of reads, occurred in type 2 diabetes.

The receptor comes from a man aged 18 to 30 with type 2 diabetes. The sample consisted of peripheral blood mononuclear cells (PBMCs).

The CDR3 region has the DNA TGTGCCAGTAGTATATCGGGTGGAGGACAGGGGATTTACTATAATTCACCCCTCCACTTT. Translation gives CASSISGGGQGIYYNSPLHF. V usage is TRBV19 and J usage is TRBJ1-6, with 9 bases lining up with TRBD1. The CDR3 has 20 residues. Looked up from germline, CDR1 is LNHDA and CDR2 is SQIVND (reference sequence). V shed 2 bases and J 3 bases; nucleotides not matched to a gene: 14.